The entry below gives a single TCR beta chain sequence along with its context. Its antigen remains unidentified. The table came from immunoSEQ multiplex PCR; TCRdb's copy has only in-frame clones and leaves some out. Here the sample spans about 66,000 clones, around 93% being singletons. This sample stems from a study of OX40 agonist ivuxolimab in advanced cancers. Turning to the study itself: Patients' therapy was ivuxolimab, an antibody that acts as an agonist of OX40 (CD134). Study observations and caveats: Clones of CD4+ and CD8+ blood T cells grew by week 6 at doses of 0.1 to 3.0 mg/kg.

In germline, CDR1 is SNHLY, CDR2 FYNNEI. There are 16 residues in the CDR3. With V trimmed by 4 bases and J by 0 bases, 5 bases remained unmatched. Patients were ineligible given autoimmune disease history or systemic immunosuppression. At cycle 4 day 1, cycle 7 day 1, and baseline, blood was sampled. The receptor comes from an adult with an advanced solid tumor such as melanoma, head and neck, liver or kidney cancer. V gene TRBV2 combines with J gene TRBJ1-5; 8 nucleotides line up with TRBD1. The source material was CD4+ or CD8+ T cells sorted from blood, sampled in a trial of the OX40 agonist ivuxolimab. CDR3 sequence: CASSVRQGASNQPQHF. The CDR3 DNA reads TGTGCCAGCAGTGTTAGGCAGGGGGCTAGCAATCAGCCCCAGCATTTT. The full variable domain, its missing parts supplied by reference TRBV2 and TRBJ1-5, is EPEVTQTPSHQVTQMGQEVILRCVPISNHLYFYWYRQILGQKVEFLVSFYNNEISEKSEIFDDQFSVERPDGSNFTLKIRSTKLEDSAMYFCASSVRQGASNQPQHFGDGTRLSIL.